The 23 T cell receptor beta chains below were found in one sample sequenced in a study of cytomegalovirus exposure and HLA in healthy donors. The PCR ran on 60 Vbeta and 13 Jbeta primers. Some clones are missing from TCRdb's copy, which holds only in-frame ones; the method was immunoSEQ multiplex PCR. The profile shows about 140,000 clones, around 81% of them singletons. Input material: PBMCs. The receptor source for this set is a male donor in good health and CMV-seronegative.

The chain is built from TRBV13 and TRBJ2-3; 9 bases are a match to TRBD2. In germline, CDR1 is PRHDT, CDR2 FYEKMQ (reference sequence). This CDR3 is built from 19 residues. J lost 2 bases, V lost 4 bases, and 16 bases had no gene match. This chain's CDR3 is CASSSEGSGGYRNTDTQYF. The DNA for the CDR3 is TGTGCCAGCAGCTCTGAGGGCAGCGGGGGGTACCGTAACACAGATACGCAGTATTTT.

The chain links TRBV27 to TRBJ2-3, with TRBD2 matching over 7 bases. Germline V gene data show CDR1 as MNHEY and CDR2 as SMNVEV (reference sequence). The length of the CDR3 is 16 residues. V trimming: 5 bases; J trimming: 0 bases; junction bases outside the gene matches: 8. The CDR3 coding sequence is TGTGCCAGCAGTCGCGGGGCTAGCGGTAGCACAGATACGCAGTATTTT. Protein product: CASSRGASGSTDTQYF.

The chain is built from TRBV6-5 and TRBJ2-2; D perhaps matches TRBD1 (6 bases). The germline V gene encodes CDR1 MNHEY and CDR2 SVGAGI. The V end lost 6 bases, the J end lost 6 bases, and 14 bases lay between the germline ends. CDR3 length equals 14 residues. The CDR3 region is CASRSPQGSGELFF. The CDR3 nucleotides are TGTGCCAGCAGGTCACCTCAGGGGTCCGGGGAGCTGTTTTTT.

This clone was counted a few times. The rearrangement joins TRBV7-6 to TRBJ2-7, with D maybe TRBD1 (6 bases). Germline CDR1 and CDR2: SGHVS and FNYEAQ. The CDR3 extends over 15 amino acids. Trimming took off 3 bases at V and 2 bases at J, with 14 bases between the two ends. The CDR3 sequence is CASSFHGSGAYEQYF. The CDR3 nucleotides read TGTGCCAGCAGCTTCCATGGTTCAGGGGCCTACGAGCAGTACTTC.

This chain links TRBV10-3 with TRBJ2-2; 13 bases align to TRBD2. Trimming removed 6 bases from V and 5 bases from J; junction bases left unmatched: 6. The germline V gene has CDR1 ENHRY and CDR2 SYGVKD. The CDR3 is made up of 16 amino acids. Here the CDR3 DNA reads TGTGCCATCAGGCCCCCGGGACTAGCGGGAACCGGGGAGCTGTTTTTT. Residues: CAIRPPGLAGTGELFF.

This clone was detected only once. V and J are TRBV19 and TRBJ1-3, with D possibly matching TRBD1 (6 bases). V lost 6 bases and J lost 2, with 14 bases in between. Germline CDR1 is LNHDA and CDR2 is SQIVND (reference sequence). CDR3 size: 15 residues. CDR3 sequence: CASRTRDTTGNTIYF. CDR3 nucleotides: TGTGCCAGTAGGACCCGGGACACTACTGGAAACACCATATATTTT.

This clone was counted only a few times. J is TRBJ1-5 and V is TRBV9; D is uncertain. Germline V gene lookup returns CDR1 SGDLS and CDR2 YYNGEE. The V gene lost 0 bases and the J gene lost 0 bases, with 4 bases spanning the gap. This CDR3 comprises 14 residues. Here the CDR3 reads CASSVDSSNQPQHF. The CDR3 DNA reads as TGTGCCAGCAGCGTAGACAGTAGCAATCAGCCCCAGCATTTT. The full variable domain, rest sourced from reference TRBV9 and TRBJ1-5, is DSGVTQTPKHLITATGQRVTLRCSPRSGDLSVYWYQQSLDQGLQFLIQYYNGEERAKGNILERFSAQQFPDLHSELNLSSLELGDSALYFCASSVDSSNQPQHFGDGTRLSIL.

J is TRBJ1-2 and V is TRBV4-3; D remains ambiguous. Per the germline V gene, CDR1 is LGHNA and CDR2 is YSLEER. The CDR3 runs 15 residues. V was pared by 2 bases and J by 0 bases, with 10 bases between. In DNA form, the CDR3 reads TGCGCCAGCAGCCAATCCCCCTCAGCTAACTATGGCTACACCTTC. Translated, it gives CASSQSPSANYGYTF.

The chain joins TRBV30 to TRBJ1-1; D call uncertain. The V end lost 3 bases, the J end lost 2 bases, and 7 bases lay between the germline ends. Germline V CDR1 and CDR2: GTSNPN, SVGIG (reference sequence). CDR3 length: 12 residues. The CDR3 reads CAWSPTNTEAFF. The CDR3 DNA reads TGTGCCTGGAGCCCGACTAACACTGAAGCTTTCTTT.

This clone was detected only once. The V call is TRBV10-3, the J call TRBJ2-1, with 12 nucleotides matching TRBD2. CDR1 and CDR2 (germline): ENHRY, SYGVKD. The trim removed 8 bases at V and 10 bases at J, leaving 12 bases unmatched. This CDR3 comprises 15 residues. CDR3 DNA: TGTGCCATCGGGACCGGGACTAGCGGGCTCGGAGAGCAGTTCTTC. Protein product: CAIGTGTSGLGEQFF.

The V gene is TRBV4-2, the J gene TRBJ1-4; the match to TRBD1 covers 7 bases. Germline V gene data show CDR1 as LGHNA and CDR2 as YNFKEQ. V was clipped by 0 bases and J by 5 bases; unmatched bases: 0. The CDR3 is 14 residues long. The CDR3 here is CASSQEDRNEKLFF. The CDR3, as DNA: TGTGCCAGCAGCCAAGAGGACAGGAATGAAAAACTGTTTTTT.

V gene TRBV5-1 combines with J gene TRBJ2-3, with TRBD2 matching 7 bases. The CDR3 runs 16 residues. Germline V gene data show CDR1 as SGHRS and CDR2 as YFSETQ. J lost 0 bases, V lost 6 bases, and 10 bases had no gene match. The CDR3 reads CASNEIVGGSTDTQYF. The CDR3, as DNA: TGCGCCAGCAACGAGATAGTGGGGGGGAGCACAGATACGCAGTATTTT.

This clone was observed a handful of times. The V and J genes are TRBV4-1 and TRBJ2-7; TRBD2 is a possible D gene (6 bases). V was clipped by 5 bases and J by 0 bases, with 14 bases between them. The CDR3 totals 15 residues. The germline V gene has CDR1 MGHRA and CDR2 YSYEKL. The DNA of the CDR3 is TGCGCCAGCAGCGTTGTGGAGGGAAGCTCCTACGAGCAGTACTTC. Protein sequence: CASSVVEGSSYEQYF.

This sequence joins TRBV4-2 and TRBJ2-2; no reliable D call. V was shortened by 0 bases and J by 2 bases, with 7 bases between the two germline ends. The CDR3 loop spans 15 amino acids. Germline CDR1 is LGHNA and CDR2 is YNFKEQ. CDR3 sequence (DNA): TGTGCCAGCAGCCAAGAAATGACTAACACCGGGGAGCTGTTTTTT. This encodes CASSQEMTNTGELFF.

The V call is TRBV9, the J call TRBJ1-2, with TRBD1 as a possible D gene (6 bases). This CDR3 has 12 amino acids. CDR1 is SGDLS and CDR2 is YYNGEE in the germline V gene. Trimming left V 3 bases short and J 8 bases short, with 11 bases between. This CDR3 reads CASSEGQYGYTF. The DNA of the CDR3 is TGTGCCAGCAGCGAGGGACAATACGGCTACACCTTC.

The chain links TRBV27 to TRBJ2-7; no definite D call. This CDR3 is 13 amino acids long. The germline CDR1 and CDR2 sequences are MNHEY and SMNVEV (reference sequence). The V gene lost 2 bases and the J gene lost 5 bases, with 10 bases spanning the gap. The CDR3 DNA reads TGTGCCAGCAGTTTACGTGGGCAGCACGAGCAGTACTTC. Protein product: CASSLRGQHEQYF.

V gene TRBV19 combines with J gene TRBJ1-3; the D gene is possibly TRBD1 (5 bases). Germline V gene data show CDR1 as LNHDA and CDR2 as SQIVND (reference sequence). V was clipped by 5 bases and J by 1 base, with 9 bases between them. This CDR3 region has 14 residues. The chain's CDR3 is CASSHQGSGNTIYF. The DNA for the CDR3 is TGTGCCAGTAGTCACCAGGGATCTGGAAACACCATATATTTT.

The chain couples TRBV7-8 to TRBJ1-5; TRBD1 agrees at 7 bases. This CDR3 has 15 residues. The junction had 9 bases not matched to a gene; V was cut back by 6 bases and J by 4 bases. Germline loops: CDR1 SGHVS, CDR2 FQNEAQ. CDR3: CASSYDRVPNQPQHF. CDR3 DNA sequence: TGTGCCAGCAGTTACGACAGGGTCCCAAATCAGCCCCAGCATTTT.

The rearrangement links TRBV10-2 to TRBJ2-1, with a possible D match to TRBD1 (6 bases). V lost 4 bases and J 10 bases, leaving 17 bases between the germline ends. This CDR3 has 14 amino acids. Germline CDR1 WSHSY, CDR2 SAAADI. For the CDR3, the DNA is TGCGCCAGCAGTGGAAACTCGCCTGGGGGCGAGCAGTTCTTC. Encoded protein: CASSGNSPGGEQFF.

The sample holds one count of this clone. The chain couples TRBV10-3 to TRBJ1-4; D is undetermined. Trimming left V 0 bases short and J 2 bases short, with 19 bases between. The CDR3 has 19 amino acids. The germline V gene has CDR1 ENHRY and CDR2 SYGVKD. The DNA of the CDR3 is TGTGCCATCAGTGAGTCGAGTACCAGGCTGGCGGGGACTAATGAAAAACTGTTTTTT. This encodes CAISESSTRLAGTNEKLFF.

This clone appeared a few times. The chain recombines TRBV7-9 with TRBJ2-5, with 12 bases that match TRBD2. The ends lost 5 bases at V and 2 bases at J; junction bases unmatched: 6. The CDR3 is 16 amino acids. Per the germline V gene, CDR1 is SEHNR and CDR2 is FQNEAQ (reference sequence). CDR3 protein: CASSPGLAGTQETQYF. CDR3 coding DNA: TGTGCCAGCAGCCCTGGACTAGCGGGGACGCAAGAGACCCAGTACTTC.

The chain uses TRBV18 and TRBJ2-7; 7 positions match TRBD1. This CDR3 is 14 amino acids long. Per the germline V gene, CDR1 is KGHSH and CDR2 is LQKENI. Trimming cost V 6 bases and J 2 bases; bases outside gene matches: 7. CDR3 sequence: CASSPGTETYEQYF. The CDR3, as DNA: TGTGCCAGCTCGCCCGGGACAGAGACCTACGAGCAGTACTTC.

Regarding this clone: The germline gene is not matched at one end of the junction; a read error may be the cause. V usage is TRBV7-9 and J usage is TRBJ2-7; tentative D call: TRBD2 (6 bases). This CDR3 has 17 amino acids. Germline V gene lookup returns CDR1 SEHNR and CDR2 FQNEAQ (reference sequence). CDR3 amino acids: CSSSLVGSGGRPTEQYF. The CDR3 coding sequence is TGTTCCAGCAGCTTAGTGGGGAGTGGGGGGAGACCTACCGAGCAGTACTTC.